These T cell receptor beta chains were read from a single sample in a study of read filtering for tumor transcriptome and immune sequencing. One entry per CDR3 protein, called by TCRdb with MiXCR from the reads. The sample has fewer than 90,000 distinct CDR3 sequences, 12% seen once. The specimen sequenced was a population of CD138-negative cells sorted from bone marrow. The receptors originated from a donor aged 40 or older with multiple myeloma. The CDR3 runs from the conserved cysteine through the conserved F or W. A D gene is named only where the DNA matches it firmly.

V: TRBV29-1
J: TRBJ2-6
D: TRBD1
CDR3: CSVGDRGSNVLTF

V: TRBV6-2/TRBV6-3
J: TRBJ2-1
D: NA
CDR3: CASSYPGHVYNEQFF

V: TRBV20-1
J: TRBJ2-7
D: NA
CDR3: CSARKDNSYEQYF

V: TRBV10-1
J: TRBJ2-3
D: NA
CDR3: CASSPSPGPATDTQYF

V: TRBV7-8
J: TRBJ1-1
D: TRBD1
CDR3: CASSLEAGGLNTEAFF

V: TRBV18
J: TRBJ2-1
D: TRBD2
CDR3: CASSPRTSGRGGEQFF

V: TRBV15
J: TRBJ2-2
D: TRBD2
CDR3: CATSRAGGGKNTGELFF

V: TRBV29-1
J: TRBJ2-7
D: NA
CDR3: CSVGRGGNYEQYF

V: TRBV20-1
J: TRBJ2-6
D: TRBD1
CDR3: CSAEDRVVKTNVLTF

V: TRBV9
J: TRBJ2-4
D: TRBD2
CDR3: CASSRAGTSGIIQYF

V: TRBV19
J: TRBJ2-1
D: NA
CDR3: CASRPYTPPSNEQFF

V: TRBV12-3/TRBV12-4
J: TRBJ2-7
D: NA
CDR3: CASTRQIPSYEQYF

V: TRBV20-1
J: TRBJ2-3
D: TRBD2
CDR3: CSALAGGTDTQYF

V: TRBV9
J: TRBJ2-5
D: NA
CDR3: CASSVGGQETQYF

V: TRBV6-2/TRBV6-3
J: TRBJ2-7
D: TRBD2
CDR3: CASSYPGSGTYEQYF

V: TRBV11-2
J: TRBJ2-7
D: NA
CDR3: CASSLVYGSYEQYF

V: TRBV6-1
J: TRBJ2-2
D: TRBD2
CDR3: CASNVAGEHTGELFF

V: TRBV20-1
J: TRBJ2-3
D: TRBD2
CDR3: CSASGTSGYSDTQYF

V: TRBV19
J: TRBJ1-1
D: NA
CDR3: CASRQVDFTNTEAFF

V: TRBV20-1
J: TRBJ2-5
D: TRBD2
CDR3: CSGRLALQETQYF

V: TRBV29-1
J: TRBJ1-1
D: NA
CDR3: CSVEEVGGEAFF

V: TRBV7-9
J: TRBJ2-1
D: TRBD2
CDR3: CASSEGLARNEQFF

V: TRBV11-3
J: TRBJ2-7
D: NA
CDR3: CASSHSSAADEQYF

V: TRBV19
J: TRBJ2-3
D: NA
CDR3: CASSTTGSDTQYF

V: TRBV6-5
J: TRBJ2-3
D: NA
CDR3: CASSGTGGGGPGDTQYF

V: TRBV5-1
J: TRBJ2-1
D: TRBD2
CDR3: CASSLATSGNYNEQFF

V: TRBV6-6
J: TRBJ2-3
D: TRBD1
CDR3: CASSYPVGQGAITDTQYF

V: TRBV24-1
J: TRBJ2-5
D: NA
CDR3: CATSDSTVQETQYF

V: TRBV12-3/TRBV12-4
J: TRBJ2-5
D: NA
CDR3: CASSFGDSQETQYF

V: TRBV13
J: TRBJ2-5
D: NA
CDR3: CASSLRARRSETQYF

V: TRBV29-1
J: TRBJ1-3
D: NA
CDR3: CSVEYGDGGNTIYF

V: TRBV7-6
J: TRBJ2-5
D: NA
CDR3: CASSLRRGGETQYF

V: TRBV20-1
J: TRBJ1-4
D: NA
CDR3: CSAMKGLIVATNEKLFF

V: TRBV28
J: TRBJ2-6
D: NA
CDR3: CASMRGPGANVLTF

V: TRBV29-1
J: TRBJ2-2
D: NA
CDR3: CSVGGQVNTANTGELFF

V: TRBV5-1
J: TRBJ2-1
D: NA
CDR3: CASSLAVLSYSEQFF

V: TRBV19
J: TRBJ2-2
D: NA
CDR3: CASSIDQDTGELFF

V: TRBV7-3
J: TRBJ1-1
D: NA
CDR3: CASSWTRNTEAFF

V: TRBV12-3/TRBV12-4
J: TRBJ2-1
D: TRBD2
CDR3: CASSRWIGGAWNEQFF

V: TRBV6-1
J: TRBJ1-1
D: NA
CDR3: CASSEITQGNTEALF

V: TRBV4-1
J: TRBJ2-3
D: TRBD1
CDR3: CASSRNPGQGGTDTQYF

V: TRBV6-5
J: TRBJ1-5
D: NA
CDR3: CASSYSRYSNQPQHF

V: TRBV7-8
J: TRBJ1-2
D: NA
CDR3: CASSLESPLANYGYTF

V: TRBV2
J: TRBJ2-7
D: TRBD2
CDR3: CASSESSGSGYEQYF

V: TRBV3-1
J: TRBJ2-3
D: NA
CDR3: CASSQDPGTYTDTQYF

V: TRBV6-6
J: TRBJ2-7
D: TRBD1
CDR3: CASSKPGQGHDEQYF

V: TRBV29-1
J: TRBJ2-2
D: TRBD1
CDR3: CSVEWDSSNTGELFF

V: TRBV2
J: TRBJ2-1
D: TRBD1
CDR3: CASRPGQGAPSEQFF